This TCR beta chain was found in a study of response to subunit inactivated influenza vaccine. V was cut by 4 bases and J by 0 bases, with 17 bases left in between. The CDR3 has 17 amino acids. Germline V lookup: CDR1 SGHRS, CDR2 YFSETQ. TCRdb recomputed calls from the RT-PCR reads with MiXCR, one row per CDR3 protein. The sample shows a few hundred thousand distinct CDR3 sequences, around 10% of them seen only once. In addition, the sample was reused for a study of T cells expressing NK-cell markers. That report notes: With UMIs, 5'RACE template switching was used to make TCR beta cDNA. Serological testing identified most of the eight sequenced donors as HCMV-seropositive and one as seronegative. Sorting was restricted to alpha-beta TCR T cells by an anti-gamma-delta TCR antibody in several experiments. NKG2C+ dominant clonotypes from 5 to 7 donors made up roughly 1.0-8% of CD8+ T cells. These clonotypes, the leaders elsewhere, also led the CD3+CD56-NKG2C+ fraction in four donors.

Source: PBMCs from blood, taken on the day of vaccination. The chain combines TRBV5-1 with TRBJ2-1, with a tentative D call TRBD1 (6 bases). The clonotype comes from a man between 50 and 59 years old who received an inactivated influenza vaccine. CDR3 loop: CASSLGQQMSSYNEQFF. DNA of the CDR3: TGCGCCAGCAGCCTAGGACAGCAGATGAGCTCCTACAATGAGCAGTTCTTC.